The 26 T cell receptor beta chains below all came from one sample that was sequenced in a study of early T cells in non-severe SARS-CoV-2 infection. TCRdb passed the 5' RACE reads through MiXCR, listing each CDR3 protein once. The sample holds about 83,000 distinct CDR3 sequences, approximately 13% seen once. The sequencing input was whole blood. These receptors originate from an adult who was a healthcare worker with PCR-confirmed SARS-CoV-2 infection or an uninfected control (not recorded which).

This clonotype was found a few times. V is TRBV7-9 and J is TRBJ2-3; 8 bases are shared with TRBD2. With 0 bases clipped from V and 6 bases from J, the junction kept 5 bases outside the gene matches. Germline CDR1 and CDR2: SEHNR and FQNEAQ (reference sequence). This CDR3 comprises 15 residues. CDR3 protein: CASSLAGLVPDTQYF. The CDR3, as DNA: TGTGCCAGCAGCTTAGCGGGACTAGTCCCCGATACGCAGTATTTT.

The CDR3 region is CASSPGTAYNQPQHF. The CDR3 DNA reads TGTGCCAGCAGCCCCGGGACCGCATACAATCAGCCCCAGCATTTT. The chain is built from TRBV7-2 and TRBJ1-5, with a tentative D call TRBD1 (5 bases). V was clipped by 5 bases and J by 3 bases, with 14 bases between them. CDR1 is SGHTA, CDR2 FQGNSA, per germline. The CDR3 is 15 residues long. Combining the CDR3 with reference TRBV7-2 and TRBJ1-5 gives the whole variable domain GAGVSQSPSNKVTEKGKDVELRCDPISGHTALYWYRQSLGQGLEFLIYFQGNSAPDKSGLPSDRFSAERTGGSVSTLTIQRTQQEDSAVYLCASSPGTAYNQPQHFGDGTRLSIL.

This clonotype was observed a handful of times. V and J are TRBV2 and TRBJ2-7; weak D call: TRBD2 (6 bases). V lost 8 bases to trimming and J lost 6 bases, with 20 bases between them. CDR3 size: 14 residues. Germline lookup yields CDR1 SNHLY and CDR2 FYNNEI. CDR3 residues: CASLFGGFLSEQYF. Here the CDR3 DNA reads TGTGCCAGCCTCTTTGGGGGGTTCCTTTCCGAGCAGTACTTC.

This clonotype has a handful of counts. The CDR3: CASSQALGEKLFF. The CDR3 bases are TGCGCCAGCAGCCAAGCTCTGGGCGAAAAACTGTTTTTT. This sequence joins TRBV4-1 and TRBJ1-4; D not certain. The CDR3 loop spans 13 amino acids. Deletions cut 1 base from V and 8 bases from J, with 8 bases between. Germline values: CDR1 MGHRA, CDR2 YSYEKL.

The chain recombines TRBV4-3 with TRBJ2-1; the match to TRBD2 covers 8 bases. Unmatched junction bases numbered 6, after V lost 3 bases and J lost 2 bases. Germline CDR1 is LGHNA and CDR2 is YSLEER. The CDR3 has 16 residues. The CDR3 DNA sequence: TGCGCCAGCAGCCAGGATTTAGCGGGACCCTACAATGAGCAGTTCTTC. Encoded protein: CASSQDLAGPYNEQFF.

CDR3 sequence (DNA): TGTGCCAGCAGCTTGAAATCAGATACGCAGTATTTT. This sequence encodes CASSLKSDTQYF. The V gene is TRBV7-2, the J gene TRBJ2-3; D is ambiguous. V was cut by 3 bases and J by 4 bases, with 5 bases left in between. This CDR3 has 12 amino acids. CDR1 and CDR2 from the germline V gene are SGHTA and FQGNSA.

This clonotype appeared many times. The rearrangement uses TRBV7-9 and TRBJ1-2, with D unclear. The CDR3 covers 13 residues. V lost 1 base to trimming and J lost 4 bases, with 7 bases between them. Germline loops: CDR1 SEHNR, CDR2 FQNEAQ (reference sequence). The CDR3 bases are TGTGCCAGCAGCTTAGACGGATCCTATGGCTACACCTTC. Translated: CASSLDGSYGYTF.

The chain carries TRBV15 and TRBJ2-3; 7 bases align to TRBD2. CDR1 and CDR2 from the germline V gene are LNHNV and YYDKDF (reference sequence). The CDR3 spans 16 residues. With 6 bases clipped from V and 0 bases from J, the junction kept 9 bases outside the gene matches. CDR3 nucleotides: TGTGCCACCAGGACACTTAGCGGGTTGAGCACAGATACGCAGTATTTT. It encodes CATRTLSGLSTDTQYF. Drawing the rest from reference TRBV15 and TRBJ2-3, the complete variable domain is DAMVIQNPRYQVTQFGKPVTLSCSQTLNHNVMYWYQQKSSQAPKLLFHYYDKDFNNEADTPDNFQSRRPNTSFCFLDIRSPGLGDTAMYLCATRTLSGLSTDTQYFGPGTRLTVL.

This chain connects TRBV29-1 to TRBJ2-1, with TRBD2 as a possible D gene (5 bases). Germline values: CDR1 SQVTM, CDR2 ANQGSEA. The CDR3 is 12 residues long. V shed 4 bases and J shed 3 bases, with 7 bases lying between them. The CDR3 DNA reads as TGCAGCGTTGCCCGGGACTACAATGAGCAGTTCTTC. Protein: CSVARDYNEQFF.

This clonotype was detected a few times. J is TRBJ1-3 and V is TRBV5-1; 7 nucleotides agree with TRBD1. J was trimmed by 0 bases and V by 0 bases; bases with no gene match: 3. The germline gives CDR1 SGHRS, CDR2 YFSETQ. This CDR3 has 16 amino acids. The CDR3 loop is CASSLDRGDSGNTIYF. CDR3 DNA sequence: TGCGCCAGCAGCTTGGACAGGGGAGACTCTGGAAACACCATATATTTT.

The chain is built from TRBV5-1 and TRBJ1-2; a possible D gene is TRBD1 (5 bases). Germline CDR1 and CDR2: SGHRS and YFSETQ. Trimming pared 4 bases from V and 8 bases from J, leaving 21 bases between. The CDR3 spans 15 residues. CDR3 residues: CASSGYRDLKRGYTF. CDR3 DNA sequence: TGCGCCAGCAGCGGATACCGGGACCTCAAAAGGGGCTACACCTTC.

The V gene is TRBV6-1, the J gene TRBJ2-5; TRBD1 agrees at 9 bases. The CDR3 totals 15 residues. Germline trimming cut 6 bases from V and 1 base from J; bases unmatched to any gene: 6. The V gene's germline CDR1 is MNHNS and CDR2 SASEGT. CDR3 region: CASRGTDRGQETQYF. In DNA, the CDR3 is TGTGCCAGCAGGGGGACGGACAGGGGCCAAGAGACCCAGTACTTC.

In its sample, this clonotype was seen a few times. The CDR3 nucleotides read TGTGCCAGCAGCTTGGATCCGGGGGCGAACTTCTACGAGCAGTACTTC. Translating gives CASSLDPGANFYEQYF. The V call is TRBV5-6, the J call TRBJ2-7; the D gene could be TRBD1 or TRBD2 (6 bases each). CDR1 is SGHDT, CDR2 YYEEEE, per germline. Trimming shortened V by 0 bases and J by 3 bases, and 16 bases separated the two germline ends. The CDR3 is 16 amino acids.

This rearrangement joins TRBV19 to TRBJ1-1; TRBD1 aligns across 7 bases. The germline CDR1 and CDR2 sequences are LNHDA and SQIVND (reference sequence). With 4 bases clipped from V and 7 bases from J, the junction kept 3 bases outside the gene matches. This CDR3 is built from 12 residues. The CDR3 DNA reads TGTGCCAGTAGTACCCGGGACAGTGAAGCTTTCTTT. It encodes CASSTRDSEAFF.

This clonotype was seen repeatedly, ten times or more. The chain recombines TRBV20-1 with TRBJ1-6; D not certain. Trimming took off 3 bases at V and 14 bases at J, with 17 bases between the two ends. The CDR3 has 13 amino acids. Germline CDR1 reads DFQATT; CDR2 reads SNEGSKA (reference sequence). The CDR3 is CSASPGPRWALHF. In nucleotides, the CDR3 is TGCAGTGCTAGCCCTGGGCCCCGGTGGGCCCTCCACTTT.

This clonotype was seen many times. The chain links TRBV29-1 to TRBJ2-7; 7 nucleotides align to TRBD1. The CDR3 covers 14 residues. From germline, CDR1 is SQVTM and CDR2 ANQGSEA. J gave up 1 base and V 7 bases, and 10 bases lay outside the gene matches. The CDR3 spells CSAYDRAKSYEQYF. In nucleotides, the CDR3 is TGCAGCGCCTATGACAGGGCTAAATCCTACGAGCAGTACTTC.

This clonotype occurred a few times. This chain uses TRBV11-2 with TRBJ2-3; possible D gene TRBD2, 6 bases. This CDR3 spans 17 amino acids. The V gene's germline CDR1 is SGHAT and CDR2 FQNNGV. The V end was cut by 5 bases, the J end by 4 bases, with 22 bases between. The CDR3 region is CASSRGGAGSTADTQYF. DNA for the CDR3: TGTGCCAGCAGCCGGGGTGGTGCCGGGAGTACGGCAGATACGCAGTATTTT.

This chain connects TRBV29-1 to TRBJ2-7; possible D gene TRBD1, 5 bases. CDR1 is SQVTM and CDR2 is ANQGSEA in the germline V gene. V lost 3 bases and J lost 1, with 13 bases in between. This CDR3 comprises 14 residues. The CDR3 loop reads CSVEGRRGSYEQYF. CDR3 in DNA: TGCAGCGTTGAGGGGCGGCGAGGATCCTACGAGCAGTACTTC.

The V call is TRBV6-6, the J call TRBJ2-1, with 8 bases that match TRBD1. The CDR3 runs to 19 residues. CDR1 and CDR2 (germline): MNHNY, SVGAGI (reference sequence). The ends lost 2 bases at V and 5 bases at J; junction bases unmatched: 17. In nucleotides, the CDR3 is TGTGCCAGCAGTTACCACCGGACGGCAGGGGGCTATTCTCACAATGAGCAGTTCTTC. This encodes CASSYHRTAGGYSHNEQFF.

The sample holds a few counts of this clonotype. The V gene is TRBV2, the J gene TRBJ1-4; a weak D match, TRBD1 (5 bases). Trimming cost V 2 bases and J 0 bases, with 7 bases left between them. The CDR3 spans 15 residues. The germline V gene encodes CDR1 SNHLY and CDR2 FYNNEI. The CDR3 DNA reads TGTGCCAGCAGTGAAAGGGGTGCAACTAATGAAAAACTGTTTTTT. Translating gives CASSERGATNEKLFF.

Points on this clonotype: A much larger clone differs from this one at a single base, so this may be a read error. This chain links TRBV4-3 with TRBJ1-5; perhaps TRBD1 as D (6 bases). The CDR3 loop spans 15 amino acids. Per the germline V gene, CDR1 is LGHNA and CDR2 is YSLEER. Trimming shortened V by 6 bases and J by 5 bases, and 17 bases separated the two germline ends. CDR3 DNA sequence: TGCGCCAGCAGTGAAGATGGGCGGGGGCATCAGCCCCAGCATTTT. Its translation: CASSEDGRGHQPQHF.

This chain connects TRBV7-3 to TRBJ1-2, with D unresolved. V was clipped by 2 bases and J by 8 bases, with 12 bases between them. The CDR3 spans 13 residues. Per the germline V gene, CDR1 is SGHTA and CDR2 is FQGTGA. For the CDR3, the DNA is TGTGCCAGCAGCTTAGGCCAGCGGAGCGGCTACACCTTC. It translates to CASSLGQRSGYTF.

This rearrangement joins TRBV12-3 or TRBV12-4 to TRBJ2-7, with 14 bases lining up with TRBD2. The CDR3 runs to 17 residues. The trim removed 6 bases at V and 5 bases at J, leaving 12 bases unmatched. The CDR3 nucleotides read TGTGCCAGCAGCTCCCAACGACTAGCGGGAGGGCCGGACGAGCAGTACTTC. Encoded protein: CASSSQRLAGGPDEQYF.

The table lists this clonotype with a few counts. The CDR3 region is CASSGQGYEQFF. CDR3 nucleotide sequence: TGTGCCAGCAGCGGACAGGGGTATGAGCAGTTCTTC. V gene TRBV2 combines with J gene TRBJ2-1; 9 positions agree with TRBD1. After removal of 6 bases from V and 8 bases from J, the junction contained 2 bases not matched to a gene. The germline V gene encodes CDR1 SNHLY and CDR2 FYNNEI. The CDR3 runs to 12 residues. The full variable domain, with the rest looked up from reference TRBV2 and TRBJ2-1, is EPEVTQTPSHQVTQMGQEVILRCVPISNHLYFYWYRQILGQKVEFLVSFYNNEISEKSEIFDDQFSVERPDGSNFTLKIRSTKLEDSAMYFCASSGQGYEQFFGPGTRLTVL.

The chain recombines TRBV20-1 with TRBJ1-2, with no clear D. V was clipped by 0 bases and J by 1 base, with 6 bases between them. Germline V gene sequence: CDR1 DFQATT, CDR2 SNEGSKA (reference sequence). The CDR3 consists of 13 residues. For the CDR3, the DNA is TGCAGTGCTAGAGATCAGCTTAACTATGGCTACACCTTC. It specifies CSARDQLNYGYTF.

The chain recombines TRBV5-5 with TRBJ1-4; tentatively, D is TRBD1 (6 bases). This CDR3 comprises 14 residues. Trimming took off 4 bases at V and 7 bases at J, with 14 bases between the two ends. CDR1 is SGHKS and CDR2 is YYEKEE in the germline V gene (reference sequence). The CDR3 DNA is TGTGCCAGCAGCCTCGGGGGCATAGGTGAAAAACTGTTTTTT. Its translation: CASSLGGIGEKLFF.